Listed below are T cell receptor beta chains from one sample, sequenced in a study of beta chain features in type 1 diabetes. The assay was immunoSEQ multiplex PCR, and TCRdb's table has in-frame clones only and misses some. The data show approximately 140,000 clones, approximately 10% seen once. The sequenced sample was central memory CD4+ T cells from blood. The receptors stem from a woman aged 40 to 55 in good health. The CDR3 runs from the conserved cysteine through the conserved F or W. The order of the fields is V gene, J gene, CDR3 protein.

TRBV20-1	TRBJ1-4	CSKVRDEKLFF
TRBV18	TRBJ1-2	CASSRGTGGGYTF
TRBV7-8	TRBJ2-7	CASSLEPGLYEQYF
TRBV19	TRBJ2-1	CASSTSGTGVYEQFF
TRBV4-2	TRBJ2-7	CASSLQRGGDEQYF
TRBV18	TRBJ2-3	CASSPPGSTDTQYF
TRBV5-4	TRBJ1-3	CASSPLRGTDLGNTIYF
TRBV9	TRBJ2-2	CASSPRTGSNTGELFF
TRBV18	TRBJ2-5	CASSLNRQGAEETQYF
TRBV15	TRBJ1-4	CATSRVAEKLFF
TRBV5-8	TRBJ2-7	CASNGGFLYEQYF
TRBV7-2	TRBJ1-1	CASSVMQGNTEAFF
TRBV6-1	TRBJ2-1	CASTSGLGHNEQFF
TRBV4-1	TRBJ1-4	CASSQQGEVHEKLFF
TRBV6-5	TRBJ1-1	CASSYQGEAFF
TRBV2	TRBJ2-3	CASSDPEASTDTQYF
TRBV2	TRBJ1-5	CARGGQGLNQPQHF
TRBV19	TRBJ1-1	CASSPTTTEAFF
TRBV27	TRBJ1-5	CASGQIGVDQPQHF
TRBV5-8	TRBJ2-7	CASSPPGATYEQYF
TRBV6-7	TRBJ1-2	CASSYPTVDYGYTF
TRBV2	TRBJ2-1	CASIPPGLAGGLLFF
TRBV25-1	TRBJ2-1	CASRQSSYNEQFF
TRBV7-9	TRBJ1-2	CASSPTGGFHGYTF
TRBV19	TRBJ1-2	CASSSSMTGMYGYTF
TRBV29-1	TRBJ2-7	CSAGERYYEQYF
TRBV7-9	TRBJ1-2	CASSLTGSLYYGYTF
TRBV11-2	TRBJ2-7	CASSPGTGRGSYEQYF
TRBV14	TRBJ1-2	CASSSTISGVDSGYTF